This T cell receptor beta chain was sequenced in a study of shared clonotypes between healthy human individuals. Worth noting for this clone: Antigen specificity is unknown. Other DNA sequences in the same sample also yield this CDR3.

Regarding the study as a whole: Represented diversity (both genetic and exposure-history) was limited by the small number of donors.

CDR1 and CDR2 from the germline V gene are SGHRS and YFSETQ. V dropped 0 bases and J dropped 1 base, with 10 bases sitting between them. The CDR3 consists of 15 residues. Deep level was the assay's run setting. The assay was immunoSEQ multiplex PCR, and TCRdb's table has in-frame clones only and misses some. In the table there are about 480,000 clones, 79% of which are singletons. This receptor was taken from a woman aged 40 to 50 in good health. Some clones in this sample may be carry-over from other donors' samples. The sequencing sample was made of PBMCs. The chain links TRBV5-1 to TRBJ1-1, with D unresolved. The CDR3 nucleotides read TGCGCCAGCAGCTTGGATGCCCGAACGAACACTGAAGCTTTCTTT. The encoded protein is CASSLDARTNTEAFF.